These 23 T cell receptor beta chains came from one sample sequenced in a study of radiation and T cells in renal cell carcinoma. Profiled with immunoSEQ multiplex PCR; TCRdb holds only in-frame clones, not every one. In the table there are some 150,000 clones, 87% of which are singletons. Time point here: blood 2 weeks post-SBRT. This sample's treatment: 15 Gy SBRT to primary tumor, nephrectomy 4 weeks later. The source was blood, collected from a patient whose treatment included radiotherapy and nephrectomy. Receptors originate from a woman in her fifties or sixties with renal cell carcinoma.

The V call is TRBV6-5, the J call TRBJ2-7, with 8 bases aligning to TRBD1. V trimming: 5 bases; J trimming: 4 bases; junction bases outside the gene matches: 10. CDR1 and CDR2 from the germline V gene are MNHEY and SVGAGI. The CDR3 totals 15 residues. CDR3 residues: CASSTSPGTGYEQYF. CDR3 sequence (DNA): TGTGCCAGCAGTACCAGCCCGGGGACAGGATACGAGCAGTACTTC.

The chain links TRBV4-2 to TRBJ1-2, with 9 bases fitting TRBD1. V was clipped by 2 bases and J by 4 bases; unmatched bases: 5. The CDR3 length is 15 residues. Germline V gives CDR1 LGHNA, CDR2 YNFKEQ. CDR3 amino acids: CASSQNRGQVYGYTF. CDR3 sequence (DNA): TGTGCCAGCAGCCAAAACAGGGGGCAGGTCTATGGCTACACCTTC.

The V call is TRBV19, the J call TRBJ2-3, with TRBD1 as a possible D gene (6 bases). The V gene's germline CDR1 is LNHDA and CDR2 SQIVND (reference sequence). The CDR3 has 17 amino acids. Trimming stripped 6 bases from V and 0 bases from J, with 19 bases between. CDR3 nucleotide sequence: TGTGCCAGTAGCGACGGCCGCGAGGGGGTTAGCACAGATACGCAGTATTTT. Translating it yields CASSDGREGVSTDTQYF.

As regards this clone: At one end the junction does not follow the germline gene, possibly because of a read error. The same CDR3 arises from other DNA sequences in this sample as well. The chain couples TRBV11-2 to TRBJ2-7; no definite D call. The CDR3 is 12 residues long. Germline lookup yields CDR1 SGHAT and CDR2 FQNNGV. The CDR3 reads CASSLGYVVQYF. CDR3 in DNA: TGTGCCAGTAGCTTAGGTTATGTCGTACAGTACTTC.

The genes are TRBV5-6 and TRBJ1-2; D might be TRBD1 (5 bases). From germline, CDR1 is SGHDT and CDR2 YYEEEE. V lost 5 bases and J 6 bases, leaving 17 bases between the germline ends. The CDR3 is 14 amino acids. CDR3 in DNA: TGTGCCAGCAGGGGTAGGTTAGGGGCGCATGGCTACACCTTC. Residues: CASRGRLGAHGYTF.

V is TRBV25-1 and J is TRBJ1-2; D is perhaps TRBD1 (6 bases). This CDR3 is 16 amino acids long. V lost 3 bases and J 2 bases, leaving 16 bases between the germline ends. CDR1 is MGHDK and CDR2 is SYGVNS in the germline V gene. In DNA form, the CDR3 reads TGTGCCAGCAGTGACCCAACGAGACAGGACAACTATGGCTACACCTTC. Translated: CASSDPTRQDNYGYTF.

Comments on this clone: The sample carries other DNA sequences with the same CDR3. The chain carries TRBV5-1 and TRBJ2-5; D uncertain. The V end lost 1 base, the J end lost 2 bases, and 0 bases lay between the germline ends. There are 11 residues in the CDR3. The germline CDR1 and CDR2 sequences are SGHRS and YFSETQ. The CDR3, as DNA: TGCGCCAGCAGCTTGCAAGAGACCCAGTACTTC. It translates to CASSLQETQYF.

V and J are TRBV7-2 and TRBJ2-1; D is undetermined. Germline V lookup: CDR1 SGHTA, CDR2 FQGNSA. CDR3 length equals 14 residues. The V end lost 5 bases, the J end lost 2 bases, and 10 bases lay between the germline ends. The CDR3 reads CASSPWVTYNEQFF. CDR3 nucleotides: TGTGCCAGCAGCCCATGGGTCACCTACAATGAGCAGTTCTTC.

The chain combines TRBV4-3 with TRBJ1-2; D is unresolved. Germline V gene data show CDR1 as LGHNA and CDR2 as YSLEER. With 4 bases removed from V and 0 bases from J, the gap between germline ends came to 12 bases. The CDR3 contains 15 residues. The chain's CDR3 is CASSPAGRANYGYTF. The CDR3 DNA reads as TGCGCCAGCAGCCCGGCCGGACGAGCTAACTATGGCTACACCTTC.

The V call is TRBV6-5, the J call TRBJ1-3; D uncertain. V shed 0 bases and J shed 5 bases, with 11 bases lying between them. CDR1 and CDR2 from the germline V gene are MNHEY and SVGAGI. This CDR3 has 15 residues. The CDR3 coding sequence is TGTGCCAGCAGTTACTCGCAGGTCTCCAGAAACACCATATATTTT. This encodes CASSYSQVSRNTIYF.

V gene TRBV6-1 combines with J gene TRBJ1-3; D uncertain. The CDR3 is 14 residues long. Per germline, CDR1 MNHNS and CDR2 SASEGT. Trimming removed 5 bases at V and 0 bases at J, with 8 bases between. The CDR3 DNA reads TGTGCCAGCAGTCTCGAGAGCTCTGGAAACACCATATATTTT. This sequence encodes CASSLESSGNTIYF.

The genes are TRBV30 and TRBJ2-3; 10 bases agree with TRBD2. CDR1 and CDR2 from the germline V gene are GTSNPN and SVGIG (reference sequence). This CDR3 is built from 13 residues. V dropped 5 bases and J dropped 7; count of bases not matched to a gene: 6. CDR3 amino acids: CAWEAGGQNTQYF. The DNA for the CDR3 is TGTGCCTGGGAAGCGGGGGGGCAAAATACGCAGTATTTT. Looking up the rest from reference TRBV30 and TRBJ2-3 gives the full variable domain: SQTIHQWPATLVQPVGSPLSLECTVEGTSNPNLYWYRQAAGRGLQLLFYSVGIGQISSEVPQNLSASRPQDRQFILSSKKLLLSDSGFYLCAWEAGGQNTQYFGPGTRLTVL.

V usage is TRBV7-2 and J usage is TRBJ1-6; D gene unclear. Trimming took 1 base from V and 10 from J, leaving 14 bases between them. The CDR3 extends over 15 amino acids. Per germline, CDR1 SGHTA and CDR2 FQGNSA. The CDR3 DNA sequence: TGTGCCAGCAGCTTAGTTTGGGGATCTGAATCACCCCTCCACTTT. Translating gives CASSLVWGSESPLHF. Variable domain in full (rest from reference TRBV7-2 and TRBJ1-6): GAGVSQSPSNKVTEKGKDVELRCDPISGHTALYWYRQSLGQGLEFLIYFQGNSAPDKSGLPSDRFSAERTGGSVSTLTIQRTQQEDSAVYLCASSLVWGSESPLHFGNGTRLTVT.

The chain combines TRBV9 with TRBJ1-1; TRBD1 might be the D (5 bases). In germline, CDR1 is SGDLS, CDR2 YYNGEE. This CDR3 is 15 amino acids long. Trimming pared 4 bases from V and 0 bases from J, leaving 13 bases between. For the CDR3, the DNA is TGTGCCAGCAGCCCCACGACAGACATGAACACTGAAGCTTTCTTT. It is translated as CASSPTTDMNTEAFF.

The J gene is TRBJ1-2, the V gene TRBV10-3, with unresolved D. Trimming took off 1 base at V and 7 bases at J, with 13 bases between the two ends. This CDR3 has 14 amino acids. The germline V gene encodes CDR1 ENHRY and CDR2 SYGVKD. This chain's CDR3 is CAISEFEGVFGYTF. CDR3 DNA: TGTGCCATCAGTGAGTTTGAGGGTGTGTTTGGCTACACCTTC.

The count of this clone is one. Written as DNA, the CDR3 is TGTGCCAGCAGCTTTGACAGGGGCTATGAAGCTTTCTTT. Amino acid sequence: CASSFDRGYEAFF. V usage is TRBV11-1 and J usage is TRBJ1-1; TRBD1 matches at 8 bases. The CDR3 has 13 residues. CDR1 SGHAT and CDR2 FQDESV come from the germline V gene (reference sequence). V was clipped by 3 bases and J by 7 bases; unmatched bases: 4.

The chain combines TRBV7-8 with TRBJ2-7, with D perhaps given as TRBD1 or TRBD2 (5 bases each). Deletions cut 7 bases from V and 2 bases from J, with 15 bases between. The CDR3 has 14 amino acids. Germline CDR1 reads SGHVS; CDR2 reads FQNEAQ. DNA of the CDR3: TGTGCCAGCACCGAGCGGACACCTACCTACGAGCAGTACTTC. This codes for CASTERTPTYEQYF.

The chain uses TRBV5-1 and TRBJ2-1, with D unclear. The CDR3 has 13 amino acids. Trimming removed 0 bases from V and 5 bases from J, with 6 bases in between. Germline V gene data show CDR1 as SGHRS and CDR2 as YFSETQ. This CDR3 is CASSLGRNNEQFF. CDR3 DNA sequence: TGCGCCAGCAGCTTGGGCCGTAACAATGAGCAGTTCTTC.

V and J are TRBV6-5 and TRBJ2-3; D gene unclear. Germline loops: CDR1 MNHEY, CDR2 SVGAGI. The CDR3 is 12 amino acids. The germline V and J ends were trimmed by 4 bases and 6 bases, with 8 bases remaining between them. The CDR3 DNA is TGTGCCAGCAGTTCCGGCGTGGATACGCAGTATTTT. Its protein product is CASSSGVDTQYF.

The V gene is TRBV4-2, the J gene TRBJ2-1, with D perhaps matching TRBD2 (7 bases). Germline CDR1 reads LGHNA; CDR2 reads YNFKEQ. This CDR3 spans 14 amino acids. The V end was cut by 3 bases, the J end by 4 bases, with 10 bases between. CDR3 sequence reads: CASSQRGGYNEQFF. DNA for the CDR3: TGTGCCAGCAGCCAGAGGGGGGGATACAATGAGCAGTTCTTC.

V usage is TRBV5-4 and J usage is TRBJ1-2, with D uncertain. The CDR3 has 13 amino acids. V gave up 0 bases and J gave up 4 bases, with 7 bases separating them. Germline CDR1 and CDR2: SGHNT and YYREEE (reference sequence). This CDR3 is CASSLDYIYGYTF. The DNA of the CDR3 is TGTGCCAGCAGCTTGGATTATATCTATGGCTACACCTTC.

The gene calls are TRBV29-1 and TRBJ1-2; the match to TRBD1 covers 9 bases. V trimming: 3 bases; J trimming: 4 bases; junction bases outside the gene matches: 6. The length of the CDR3 is 14 residues. CDR1 is SQVTM, CDR2 ANQGSEA, per germline. The CDR3 DNA follows: TGCAGCGTTGACGGGACAGGGACTCGCTATGGCTACACCTTC. Protein: CSVDGTGTRYGYTF.

The CDR3 DNA follows: TGTGCCAGCTCACCGGAATTGGATTTCAGCTCTGGAAACACCATATATTTT. It specifies CASSPELDFSSGNTIYF. The chain is built from TRBV18 and TRBJ1-3, with D uncertain. Trimming pared 3 bases from V and 0 bases from J, leaving 15 bases between. CDR1 is KGHSH, CDR2 LQKENI, per germline. CDR3 length: 17 residues.